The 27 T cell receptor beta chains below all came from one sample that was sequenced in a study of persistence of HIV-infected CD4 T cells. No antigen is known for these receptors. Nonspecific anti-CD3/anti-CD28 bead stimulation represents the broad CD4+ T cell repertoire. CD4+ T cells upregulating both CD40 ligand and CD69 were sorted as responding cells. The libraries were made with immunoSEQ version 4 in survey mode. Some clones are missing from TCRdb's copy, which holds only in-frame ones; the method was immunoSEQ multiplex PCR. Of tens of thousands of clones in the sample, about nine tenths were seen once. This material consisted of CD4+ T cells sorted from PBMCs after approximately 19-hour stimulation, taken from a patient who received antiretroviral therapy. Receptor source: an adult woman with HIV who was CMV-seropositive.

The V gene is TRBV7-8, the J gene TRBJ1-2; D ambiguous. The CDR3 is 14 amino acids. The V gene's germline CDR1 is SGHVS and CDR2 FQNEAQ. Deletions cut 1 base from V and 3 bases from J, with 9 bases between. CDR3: CASSLESMDYGYTF. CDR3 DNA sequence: TGTGCCAGCAGCTTAGAATCCATGGACTATGGCTACACCTTC.

CDR3 protein: CASAEVAGGRYTDTQYF. In DNA, the CDR3 is TGCGCCAGCGCCGAGGTAGCGGGGGGGCGTTACACAGATACGCAGTATTTT. The rearrangement joins TRBV5-1 to TRBJ2-3; 11 bases map to TRBD2. With V trimmed by 7 bases and J by 2 bases, 12 bases remained unmatched. The CDR3 length is 17 residues. Per germline, CDR1 SGHRS and CDR2 YFSETQ.

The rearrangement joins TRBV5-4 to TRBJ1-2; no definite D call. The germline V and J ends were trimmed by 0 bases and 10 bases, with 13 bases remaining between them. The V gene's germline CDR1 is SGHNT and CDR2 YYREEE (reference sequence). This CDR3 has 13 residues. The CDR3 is CASSLAGGDDYTF. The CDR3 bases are TGTGCCAGCAGCTTGGCGGGTGGGGATGACTACACCTTC.

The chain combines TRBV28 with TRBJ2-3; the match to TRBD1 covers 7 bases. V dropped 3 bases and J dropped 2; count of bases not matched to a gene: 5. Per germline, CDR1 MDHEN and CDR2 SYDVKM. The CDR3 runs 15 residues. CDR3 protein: CASSFQGDLTDTQYF. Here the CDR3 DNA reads TGTGCCAGCAGTTTCCAGGGGGACCTCACAGATACGCAGTATTTT. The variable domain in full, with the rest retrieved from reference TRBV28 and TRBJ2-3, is DVKVTQSSRYLVKRTGEKVFLECVQDMDHENMFWYRQDPGLGLRLIYFSYDVKMKEKGDIPEGYSVSREKKERFSLILESASTNQTSMYLCASSFQGDLTDTQYFGPGTRLTVL.

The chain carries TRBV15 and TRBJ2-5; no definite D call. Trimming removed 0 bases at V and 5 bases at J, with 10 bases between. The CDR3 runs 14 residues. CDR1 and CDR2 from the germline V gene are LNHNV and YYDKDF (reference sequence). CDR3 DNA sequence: TGTGCCACCAGCAGAGATGAGCTTGGGGAGACCCAGTACTTC. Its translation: CATSRDELGETQYF.

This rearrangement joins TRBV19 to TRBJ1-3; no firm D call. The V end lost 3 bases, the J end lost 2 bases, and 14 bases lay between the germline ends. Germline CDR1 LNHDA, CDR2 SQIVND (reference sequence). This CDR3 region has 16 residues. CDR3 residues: CASSIGREQAGNTIYF. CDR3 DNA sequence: TGTGCCAGTAGTATCGGACGGGAACAAGCTGGAAACACCATATATTTT.

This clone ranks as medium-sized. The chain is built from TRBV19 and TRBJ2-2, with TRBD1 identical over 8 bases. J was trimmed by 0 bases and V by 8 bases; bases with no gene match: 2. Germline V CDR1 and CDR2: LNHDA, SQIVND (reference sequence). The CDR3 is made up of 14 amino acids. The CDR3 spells CASSQGANTGELFF. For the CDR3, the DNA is TGTGCCAGTTCACAGGGGGCGAACACCGGGGAGCTGTTTTTT. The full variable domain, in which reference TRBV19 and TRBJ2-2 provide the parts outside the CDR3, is DGGITQSPKYLFRKEGQNVTLSCEQNLNHDAMYWYRQDPGQGLRLIYYSQIVNDFQKGDIAEGYSVSREKKESFPLTVTSAQKNPTAFYLCASSQGANTGELFFGEGSRLTVL.

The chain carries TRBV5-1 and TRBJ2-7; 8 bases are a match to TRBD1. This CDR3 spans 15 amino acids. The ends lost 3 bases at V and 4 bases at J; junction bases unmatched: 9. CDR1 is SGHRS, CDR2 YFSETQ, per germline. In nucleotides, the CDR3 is TGCGCCAGCAGCTCCACCGGGACAGGTTTGTACGAGCAGTACTTC. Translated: CASSSTGTGLYEQYF.

Here the CDR3 DNA reads TGCGCCAGCAGCTTGGAACACCTCGGGAACACTGAAGCTTTCTTT. Protein sequence: CASSLEHLGNTEAFF. The V gene is TRBV5-1, the J gene TRBJ1-1; D is ambiguous. The CDR3 loop spans 15 amino acids. The germline V and J ends were trimmed by 0 bases and 1 base, with 10 bases remaining between them. CDR1 is SGHRS, CDR2 YFSETQ, per germline.

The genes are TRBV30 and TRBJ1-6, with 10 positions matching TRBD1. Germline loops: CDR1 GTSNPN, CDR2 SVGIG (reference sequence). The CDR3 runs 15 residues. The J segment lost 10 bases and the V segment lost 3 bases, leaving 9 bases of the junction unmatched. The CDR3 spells CAWSMTGTGDSPLHF. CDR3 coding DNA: TGTGCCTGGAGCATGACCGGGACAGGGGACTCACCCCTCCACTTT.

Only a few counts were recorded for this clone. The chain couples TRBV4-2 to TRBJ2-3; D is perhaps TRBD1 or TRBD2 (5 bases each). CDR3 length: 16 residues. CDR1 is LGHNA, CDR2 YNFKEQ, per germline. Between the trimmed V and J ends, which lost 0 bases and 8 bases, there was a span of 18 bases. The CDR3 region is CASSQEPEGLWRTQYF. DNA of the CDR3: TGTGCCAGCAGCCAAGAGCCTGAGGGGTTGTGGCGTACGCAGTATTTT.

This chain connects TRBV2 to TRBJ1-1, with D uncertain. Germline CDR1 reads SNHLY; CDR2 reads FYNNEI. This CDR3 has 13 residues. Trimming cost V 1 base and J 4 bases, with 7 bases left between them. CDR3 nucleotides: TGTGCCAGCAGTGAAGATGGGAGCACTGAAGCTTTCTTT. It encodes CASSEDGSTEAFF.

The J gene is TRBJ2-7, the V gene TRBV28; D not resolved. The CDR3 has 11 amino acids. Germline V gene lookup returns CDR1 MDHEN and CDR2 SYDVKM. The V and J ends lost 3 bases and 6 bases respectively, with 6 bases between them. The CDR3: CASSFKIEQYF. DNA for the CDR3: TGTGCCAGCAGTTTCAAGATCGAGCAGTACTTC.

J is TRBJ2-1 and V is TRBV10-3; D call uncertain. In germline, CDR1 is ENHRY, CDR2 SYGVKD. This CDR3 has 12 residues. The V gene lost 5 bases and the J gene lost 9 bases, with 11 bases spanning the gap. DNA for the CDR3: TGTGCCATCAGTTCCCCCGTGGGTGAGCAGTTCTTC. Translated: CAISSPVGEQFF.

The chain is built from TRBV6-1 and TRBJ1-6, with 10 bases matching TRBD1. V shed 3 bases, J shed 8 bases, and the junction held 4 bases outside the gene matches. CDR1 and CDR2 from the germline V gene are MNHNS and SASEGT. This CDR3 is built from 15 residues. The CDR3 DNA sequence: TGTGCCAGCAGTGACGACAGGGGGCTTGATTCACCCCTCCACTTT. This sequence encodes CASSDDRGLDSPLHF.

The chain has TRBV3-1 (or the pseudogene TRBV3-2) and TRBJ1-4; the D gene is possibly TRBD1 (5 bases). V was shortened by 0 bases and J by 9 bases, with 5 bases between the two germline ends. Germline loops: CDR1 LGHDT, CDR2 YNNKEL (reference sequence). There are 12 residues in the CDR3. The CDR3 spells CASSQEGQKLFF. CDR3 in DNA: TGTGCCAGCAGCCAAGAGGGACAAAAACTGTTTTTT.

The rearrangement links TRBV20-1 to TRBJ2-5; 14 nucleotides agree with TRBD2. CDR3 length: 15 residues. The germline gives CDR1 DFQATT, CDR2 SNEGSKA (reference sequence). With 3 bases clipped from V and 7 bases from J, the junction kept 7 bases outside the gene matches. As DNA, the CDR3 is TGCAGTGCTAGTCCCGGGACTAGCGGGGGTGGGACCCAGTACTTC. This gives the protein CSASPGTSGGGTQYF.

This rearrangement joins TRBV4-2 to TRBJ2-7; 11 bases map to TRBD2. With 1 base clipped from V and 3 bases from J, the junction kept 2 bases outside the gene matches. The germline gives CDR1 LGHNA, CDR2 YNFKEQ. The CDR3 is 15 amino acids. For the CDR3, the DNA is TGTGCCAGCAGCCAAGTGGGACTAGCGGACTACGAGCAGTACTTC. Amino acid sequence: CASSQVGLADYEQYF.

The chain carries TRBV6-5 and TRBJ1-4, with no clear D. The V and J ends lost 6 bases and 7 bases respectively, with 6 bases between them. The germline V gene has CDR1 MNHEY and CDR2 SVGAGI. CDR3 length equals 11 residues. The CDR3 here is CASSSGEKLFF. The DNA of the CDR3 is TGTGCCAGCAGCTCAGGTGAAAAACTGTTTTTT.

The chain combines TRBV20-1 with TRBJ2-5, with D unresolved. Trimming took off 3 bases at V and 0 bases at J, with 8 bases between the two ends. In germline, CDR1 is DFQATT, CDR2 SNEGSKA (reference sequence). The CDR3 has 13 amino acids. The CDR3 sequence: CSASSRNQETQYF. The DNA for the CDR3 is TGCAGTGCTAGTAGCAGGAACCAAGAGACCCAGTACTTC.

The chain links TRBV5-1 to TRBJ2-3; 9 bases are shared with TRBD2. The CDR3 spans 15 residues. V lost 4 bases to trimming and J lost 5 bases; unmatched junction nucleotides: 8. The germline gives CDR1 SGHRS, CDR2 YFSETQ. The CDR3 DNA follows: TGCGCCAGCAGCCGAAGCGGGGGGAAAGAAGATACGCAGTATTTT. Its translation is CASSRSGGKEDTQYF.

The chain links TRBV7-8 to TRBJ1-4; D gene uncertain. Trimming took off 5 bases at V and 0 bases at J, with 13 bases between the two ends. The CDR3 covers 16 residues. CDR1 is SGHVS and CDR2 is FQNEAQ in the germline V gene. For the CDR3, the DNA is TGTGCCAGCAGCACCCTGATGGGTTCAACTAATGAAAAACTGTTTTTT. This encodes CASSTLMGSTNEKLFF.

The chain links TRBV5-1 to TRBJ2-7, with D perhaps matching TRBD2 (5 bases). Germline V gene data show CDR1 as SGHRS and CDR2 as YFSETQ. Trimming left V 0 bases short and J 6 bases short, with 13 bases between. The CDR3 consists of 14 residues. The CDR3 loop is CASSLDPGYPEQYF. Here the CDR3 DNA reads TGCGCCAGCAGCTTGGACCCGGGGTACCCCGAGCAGTACTTC.

As DNA, the CDR3 is TGTGCCAGCAGTACCCCCACAGGGCCAAATGAAAAACTGTTTTTT. It codes for CASSTPTGPNEKLFF. The chain employs TRBV27 and TRBJ1-4; possible D gene TRBD1, 6 bases. CDR1 MNHEY and CDR2 SMNVEV come from the germline V gene (reference sequence). Trimming pared 5 bases from V and 5 bases from J, leaving 15 bases between. The CDR3 consists of 15 residues.

CDR3 in amino acids: CASGADREASPLHF. CDR3 nucleotides: TGCGCCAGCGGGGCAGACAGGGAGGCTTCACCCCTCCACTTT. V gene TRBV5-1 combines with J gene TRBJ1-6; 7 positions agree with TRBD1. There are 14 residues in the CDR3. The ends lost 7 bases at V and 9 bases at J; junction bases unmatched: 10. Germline values: CDR1 SGHRS, CDR2 YFSETQ.

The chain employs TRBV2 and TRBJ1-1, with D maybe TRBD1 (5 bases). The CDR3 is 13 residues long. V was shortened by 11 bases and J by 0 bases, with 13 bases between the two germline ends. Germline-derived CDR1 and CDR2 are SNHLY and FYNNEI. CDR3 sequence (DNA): TGTGCCTCATGGCGGGGCCTGAACACTGAAGCTTTCTTT. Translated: CASWRGLNTEAFF.

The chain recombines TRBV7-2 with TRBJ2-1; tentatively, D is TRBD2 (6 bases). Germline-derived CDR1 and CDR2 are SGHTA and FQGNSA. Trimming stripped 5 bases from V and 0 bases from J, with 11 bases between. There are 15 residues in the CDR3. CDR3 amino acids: CASSPETSSYNEQFF. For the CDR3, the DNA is TGTGCCAGCAGCCCAGAGACTAGCTCCTACAATGAGCAGTTCTTC.